This T cell receptor beta chain was sequenced for a study of blood T cells in healthy people across ages. Study observations and caveats: Diversity estimates drawn from one million T cells were deemed underestimates. A greater number of naive CD4+ cells and higher diversity distinguished long-lived donors from aged donors.

Collection of around 10 milliliters of peripheral blood was performed for each donor. About this clonotype: Its antigen is as yet unknown.

The authors ran a second PCR of roughly 6 to 11 cycles using a sample-barcoded 5' primer and a J-beta primer mix. TCRdb independently ran MiXCR on the 5' RACE reads; one entry per CDR3 protein. The data show roughly 1.5 million distinct CDR3 sequences, with 40% to 45% seen just once and roughly 3.7% held by the top ten. The CDR3 has 14 amino acids. Germline V lookup: CDR1 DFQATT, CDR2 SNEGSKA (reference sequence). The trim removed 1 base at V and 6 bases at J, leaving 7 bases unmatched. This TCR was sampled from a woman between 18 and 29 years old in good health. Sequencing input: blood. This chain connects TRBV20-1 to TRBJ2-7, with 9 bases matching TRBD1. The CDR3 nucleotides are TGCAGTGCTAGAGTCGTAGACAGGGGGTTCGAGCAGTACTTC. This encodes CSARVVDRGFEQYF.